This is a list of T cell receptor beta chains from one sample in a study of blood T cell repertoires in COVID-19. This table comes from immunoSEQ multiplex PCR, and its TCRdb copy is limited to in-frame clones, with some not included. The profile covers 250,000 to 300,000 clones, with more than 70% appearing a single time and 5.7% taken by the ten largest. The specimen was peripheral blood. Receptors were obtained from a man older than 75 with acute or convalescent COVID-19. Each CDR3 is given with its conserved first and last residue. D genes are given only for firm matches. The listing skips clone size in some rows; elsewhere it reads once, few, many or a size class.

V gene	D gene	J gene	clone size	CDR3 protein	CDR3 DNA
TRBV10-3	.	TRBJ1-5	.	CAIGPINQPQHF	TGTGCCATCGGCCCGATCAATCAGCCCCAGCATTTT
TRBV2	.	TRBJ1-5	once	CASSGRQDNQPQHF	TGTGCCAGCAGTGGGCGCCAGGACAATCAGCCCCAGCATTTT
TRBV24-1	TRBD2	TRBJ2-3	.	CATSHPTAGGTDTQYF	TGTGCCACCAGTCACCCTACAGCGGGGGGCACAGATACGCAGTATTTT
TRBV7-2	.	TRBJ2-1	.	CASSLQGIGNEQFF	TGTGCCAGCAGCTTGCAGGGGATCGGCAATGAGCAGTTCTTC
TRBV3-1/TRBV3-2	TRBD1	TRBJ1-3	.	CASRAGTATGNTIYF	TGTGCCAGCAGAGCCGGGACAGCCACTGGAAACACCATATATTTT
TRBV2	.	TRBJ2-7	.	CASNGRIQQYF	TGTGCCAGCAATGGCAGGATCCAGCAGTACTTC
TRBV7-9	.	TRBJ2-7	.	CAGRLGGIGEQYF	TGTGCCGGTCGTTTGGGGGGAATAGGCGAGCAGTACTTC
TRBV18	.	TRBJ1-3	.	CASSPSIGVGNTIYF	TGTGCCAGCTCACCCTCGATCGGTGTAGGAAACACCATATATTTT
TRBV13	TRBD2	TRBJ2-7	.	CASSAQRGGLPYEQYF	TGTGCCAGCAGCGCGCAGCGGGGGGGCCTTCCCTACGAGCAGTACTTC
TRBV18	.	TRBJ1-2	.	CASSPTENGYTF	TGTGCCAGCTCACCGACAGAAAATGGCTACACCTTC
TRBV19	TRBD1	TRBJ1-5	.	CASSLNPGTVSNQPQHF	TGTGCCAGTAGTCTCAATCCCGGGACAGTTAGCAATCAGCCCCAGCATTTT
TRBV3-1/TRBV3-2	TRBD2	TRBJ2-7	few	CASSQDLGGYEQYF	TGTGCCAGCAGCCAAGATTTGGGGGGGTACGAGCAGTACTTC
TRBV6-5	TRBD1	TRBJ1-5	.	CASTLDRAQPQHF	TGTGCCAGCACTCTGGACAGGGCTCAGCCCCAGCATTTT
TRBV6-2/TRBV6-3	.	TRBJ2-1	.	CASSVQGNEQFF	TGTGCCAGCAGTGTACAGGGCAATGAGCAGTTCTTC
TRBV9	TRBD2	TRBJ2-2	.	CASSVGGGLALGGGELFF	TGTGCCAGCAGCGTAGGGGGCGGACTAGCCCTTGGGGGCGGGGAGCTGTTTTTT
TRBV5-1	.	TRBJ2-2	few	CASSLGPRNTGELFF	TGCGCCAGCAGCCTTGGGCCCCGAAACACCGGGGAGCTGTTTTTT
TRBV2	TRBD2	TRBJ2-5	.	CASSELSGGALLETQYF	TGTGCCAGCAGTGAACTTAGCGGGGGGGCTCTACTAGAGACCCAGTACTTC
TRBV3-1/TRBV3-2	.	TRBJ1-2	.	CASSPLSGTGYTF	TGTGCCAGCAGCCCCCTGAGTGGGACAGGCTACACCTTC
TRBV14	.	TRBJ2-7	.	CASSQGRRGFSYEQYF	TGTGCCAGCAGCCAGGGCCGTCGGGGGTTCTCCTACGAGCAGTACTTC
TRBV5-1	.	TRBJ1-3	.	CASSLSTQGTAGNTIYF	TGCGCCAGCAGCTTGAGCACGCAGGGTACTGCTGGAAACACCATATATTTT
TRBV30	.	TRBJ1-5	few	CAWSGQGHQPQHF	TGTGCCTGGAGTGGGCAGGGTCATCAGCCCCAGCATTTT
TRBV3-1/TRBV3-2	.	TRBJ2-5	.	CASSQFLAQETQYF	TGTGCCAGCAGCCAATTCCTAGCGCAAGAGACCCAGTACTTC
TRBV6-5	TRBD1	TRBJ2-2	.	CASWDRGRGGELFF	TGTGCCAGCTGGGACAGGGGCCGGGGCGGGGAGCTGTTTTTT
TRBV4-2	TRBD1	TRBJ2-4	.	CASSQVTGLGKNIQYF	TGTGCCAGCAGCCAAGTGACAGGGTTGGGCAAAAACATTCAGTACTTC
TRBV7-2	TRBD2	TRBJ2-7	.	CASSPRTQASGPYEQYF	TGTGCCAGCAGCCCCAGAACCCAGGCTAGCGGACCCTACGAGCAGTACTTC
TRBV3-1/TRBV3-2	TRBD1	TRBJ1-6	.	CASSQTGGLKASPLHF	TGTGCCAGCAGCCAGACAGGGGGTCTAAAGGCTTCACCCCTCCACTTT